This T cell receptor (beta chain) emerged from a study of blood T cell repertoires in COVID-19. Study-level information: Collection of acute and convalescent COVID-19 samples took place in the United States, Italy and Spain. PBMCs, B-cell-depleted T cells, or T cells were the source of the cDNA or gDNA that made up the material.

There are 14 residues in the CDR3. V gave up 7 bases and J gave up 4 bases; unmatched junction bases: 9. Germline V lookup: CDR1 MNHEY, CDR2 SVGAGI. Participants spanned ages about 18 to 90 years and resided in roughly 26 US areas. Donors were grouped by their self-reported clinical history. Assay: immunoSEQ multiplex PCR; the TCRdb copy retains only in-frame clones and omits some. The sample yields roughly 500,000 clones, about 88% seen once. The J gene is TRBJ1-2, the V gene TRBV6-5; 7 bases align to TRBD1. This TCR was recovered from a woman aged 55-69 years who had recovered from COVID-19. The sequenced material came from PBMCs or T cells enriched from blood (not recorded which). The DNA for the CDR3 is TGTGCCAGCATCGCAGGGGGATCAGGCTATGGCTACACCTTC. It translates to CASIAGGSGYGYTF.